The entry below gives a single TCR beta chain sequence along with its context. The target of this receptor is not known. Base qualities are not recorded, but no much larger clone differs from it by a single base. The library relied on the immunoSEQ multiplex PCR assay. For the multiplex PCR, a mixture combining 60 forward primers for TCR Vbeta segments and 13 reverse primers for TCR Jbeta segments was used. The CDR3 region of rearranged TCR beta genes was amplified from genomic DNA with a multiplex PCR assay. The Illumina HiSeq System was used to sequence the amplified TCR beta libraries as 87-base-pair reads. In the source study's methods: Across the roughly 600 repertoires, a later analysis counted tens of millions of unique TCR beta chains, about 10 million of which were shared by at least two donors. Raw reads were error-corrected and collapsed into unique sequences by a nearest-neighbor algorithm in which closely related sequences were merged to remove PCR and sequencing errors. CDR3 sequences were aligned to IMGT reference sequences to assign V, D and J gene segments. For a sequence to be retained, at least a six-nucleotide match to both a V gene segment and a J gene segment was required. Rearrangements were classified as productive when the CDR3 lacked stop codons and remained in frame with V and J, and all other rearrangements were classified as non-productive. Following IMGT convention, CDR3 was defined as the stretch from the second conserved V-encoded cysteine to the conserved J-encoded phenylalanine. The earlier analysis of about 640 of the donors excluded any sequence lacking an unambiguous match to a single V gene segment. In an earlier analysis of about 590 of the donors, a V segment was called functional when productive rearrangements were above 56.7%, and segregating when the standard deviation between donors exceeded 5%. A statistical classification framework was developed to diagnose cytomegalovirus status using the catalog of TCR beta chain sequences. V and J gene assignment, in a later analysis, came from comparing TCR nucleotide sequences with IMGT/GENE-DB human TR gene sequences. The TCRdist pipeline was used in a later analysis to assign CDR3 sequences and most-parsimonious VDJ recombination scenarios. In a later analysis, each TCR beta chain was defined by its CDR3 amino acid sequence together with its V-gene family, and reads lacking a unique V-gene family were excluded. A later analysis removed over 500 highly shared, low-generation-probability nucleotide sequences to deal with suspected cross-contamination and a sequencing artifact. In a later analysis, a clonal expansion index was calculated for each public chain from normalized within-repertoire ranks of inferred template counts. A later analysis computed generation probabilities with a VDJ recombination model fitted to out-of-frame rearrangements, and checked the results against IGoR. A later analysis scored TCR-TCR, TCR-HLA and TCR-CMV co-occurrence with hypergeometric tests, applying a repertoire-size bias correction to TCR pairs. To estimate false discovery rates, a later analysis permuted the HLA or CMV assignments 20 times. A later analysis grouped co-occurring TCRs with DBSCAN, adding TCRdist sequence similarity when clustering within HLA-allele-positive subsets. For co-occurrence clustering, repertoires with fewer than 30,000 or more than 120,000 public chains were excluded, along with five or six repertoires with anomalous nucleotide sharing. TCRdb holds this immuneACCESS table with in-frame rearrangements only. Some clones are missing; in checked studies, unresolved V genes explain under half, and the rest has no known cause. For V, J and clone size, that table is used; D and trimming come from the DNA. For this sample the table gives more than 140,000 clones, of which roughly 85% were detected only once. Around 0.7% of the sample comes from the top ten.

The cohort consisted of 600 to 750 healthy bone marrow donors. Cohort members were all nominally healthy when sampled, although unrecorded immune exposures were likely present. The donor was CMV seronegative and was included in the group of around 320 seronegative cohort members. Each donor provided a peripheral blood sample, and peripheral blood mononuclear cells were used for TCR beta sequencing. The Qiagen DNeasy Blood Extraction Kit was used to extract genomic DNA from the blood cell samples. This record belongs to a study of cytomegalovirus exposure and HLA in healthy donors (dated by TCRdb to 2016 to 2017). Study-wide context: According to an earlier analysis of a few hundred of the donors, about 179 million T cells yielded 117 million unique TCR beta sequences and around 300 Gb of sequence data. An early release that covered 500 to 800 HLA-typed donors contained around 330 gigabases of sequencing data and 85 million to 100 million unique TCR sequences. Among the roughly 370 genotyped donors, around 81% belonged to the genetic ancestry cluster associated with self-reported Caucasian donors. The study aimed to test whether cataloging public T cell receptors could reveal signatures of past pathogen exposure. The T cell repertoires of some 700 subjects were profiled by immunosequencing and related to cytomegalovirus serostatus. Along with the roughly 710-subject first cohort, a separate validation cohort of 120 different subjects was used. High-throughput TCR immunosequencing, statistical association of individual TCRs with disease status, and machine learning were combined to predict cytomegalovirus infection status. A later analysis re-examined previously published TCR beta repertoires from around 670 donors and added high-resolution HLA genotyping to investigate patterns of TCR occurrence. Rather than using new phenotypic data, the later analysis identified candidate immune exposures from TCR beta sequences and from how often those sequences occurred across donors. In an earlier analysis of roughly 540 of the donors, high-throughput TCR beta sequencing was used to judge whether each TCR beta V gene segment behaved as functional or pseudogenic. Donor age, sex, ethnicity and CMV serostatus were compiled alongside the repertoire data. Genome-wide SNP genotypes for about 55% of the roughly 670 donors were used in a later genetic analysis, which treated that subset as a discovery cohort. All discovery cohort repertoires had been generated on a single sequencing platform. Class I and class II HLA loci were covered by the typing at four-digit resolution. The number of typed donors differed by locus: roughly 620-630 for A, B, C, DRB1 and DQB1; approximately 530 for DQA1; 600 to 610 for DPA1; and 400 to 480 for DPB1. Roughly 5 DR-DQ haplotypes were treated as single units for association and clustering because of strong linkage in the cohort. Among 398 genotyped donors of the cohort, an average of around 250,000 unique TCR beta nucleotide sequences was sequenced per donor, of which 15% to 20% were non-productive. What the work shows at the level of the full study, not this receptor alone: The authors suggested that the approach could potentially be extended to other disease states and immunological phenotypes. A further reported finding was that TCR beta sequences accurately predicted the HLA-A and HLA-B alleles for most subjects in the first cohort. A few of the identified cytomegalovirus-associated TCR beta chains were confirmed in vitro to be specific for cytomegalovirus antigens. A later genetic analysis associated a missense DCLRE1C variant with V-gene and J-gene trimming of TCR beta chains, and an independent cohort replicated the association. In a later analysis, several top co-occurrence clusters were reported to appear linked to parvovirus B19, influenza, CMV and Epstein-Barr virus. Some IMGT-functional V segments, including TRBV6-2 and TRBV6-3, could not be told apart with the 87-base-pair reads, so those segments were excluded. In an earlier analysis of 587 of the donors, most TCR beta V segments appeared in productive rearrangements about 87% or about 30% of the time, broadly matching IMGT annotations. The sequencing pipeline was judged likely to have produced a cluster of highly shared sequence variants as a technical artifact. Linkage disequilibrium might explain the correlated functional status among segregating V segments, but an unknown experimental factor could not be excluded. In a later analysis, TCR association rates were found to vary across HLA loci, with the most associated TCRs seen for DRB1 alleles and the fewest for HLA-C alleles. Most TCR sequences were seen in very few donors, while some public TCRs were found in many individuals. Roughly uniform sequencing depth across donors was assumed in presence/absence analyses, although this assumption may not hold. The cohort was sequenced for TCR beta chains only, and without alpha or paired-chain data the features that could be detected were limited. Cytomegalovirus status was reported to be diagnosed by the classifier with high specificity and sensitivity in both the original and validation cohorts. Roughly 15 rarely observed V segments, including chromosome 9 orphons, were excluded from the earlier analysis of approximately 600 of the donors because counts were too low. Most CMV-associated TCR beta chains appeared to be HLA-restricted in a later analysis, and the HLA associations seemed to be driven largely by CMV exposure. In a later genetic analysis, fewer N-insertions in productive TCRs were reported among donors in an Asian-associated ancestry cluster than the approximately 670-donor mean. In a later analysis, HLA-associated TCR beta chains showed more clonal expansion and lower generation probabilities than non-associated chains that were equally common. For the cohort, immune exposure information was limited to CMV serostatus. When HLA alleles, especially DR and DQ, strongly co-occurred, attributing TCR associations to individual alleles was difficult. At a false discovery rate of 0.05, a later analysis linked about 16,000 TCR beta sequences to specific HLA alleles. HLA typing was unavailable for some donors at each locus, so association tests used only the typed subset. The study listed approximately 150 TCR beta chains as associated with cytomegalovirus.

The CDR3 spans 17 residues, from the cysteine through the phenylalanine. The sequence is cut down to CDR3 DNA, 51 bases in frame from base 1. Per the germline V gene (reference sequence), MNHEY is the CDR1 and SMNVEV is the CDR2. Germline trimming: 2 bases from V, 0 bases from J; junction bases outside gene matches: 4. The chain was built from TRBV27 and TRBJ1-2, and TRBD1 aligns with 12 junction nucleotides. The sample taken for sequencing was PBMCs. The receptor was isolated from a male donor in good health and CMV-seronegative. The CDR3 region reads CASSLRGQGAPNYGYTF. In nucleotides, the sequence is TGTGCCAGCAGTTTAAGGGGACAGGGGGCCCCTAACTATGGCTACACCTTC.